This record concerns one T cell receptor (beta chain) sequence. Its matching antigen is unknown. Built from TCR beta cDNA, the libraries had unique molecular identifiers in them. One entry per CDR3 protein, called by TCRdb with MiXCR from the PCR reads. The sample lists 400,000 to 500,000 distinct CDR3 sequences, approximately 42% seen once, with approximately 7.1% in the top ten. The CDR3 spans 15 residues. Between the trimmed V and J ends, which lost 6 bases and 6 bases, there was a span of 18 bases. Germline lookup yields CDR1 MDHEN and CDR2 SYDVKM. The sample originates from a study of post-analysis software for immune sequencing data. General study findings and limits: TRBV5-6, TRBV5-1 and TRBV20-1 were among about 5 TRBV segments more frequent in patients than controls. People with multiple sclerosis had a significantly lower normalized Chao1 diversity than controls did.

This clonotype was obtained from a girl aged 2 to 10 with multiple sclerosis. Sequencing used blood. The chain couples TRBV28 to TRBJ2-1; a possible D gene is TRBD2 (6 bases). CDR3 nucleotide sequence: TGTGCCAGCAGCCCGACTAGTTTGCGTACCAATGAGCAGTTCTTC. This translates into CASSPTSLRTNEQFF.